A single sample gave rise to the 15 T cell receptor beta chains below, sequenced in a study of Graves' ophthalmopathy and Graves' hyperthyroidism. Investigators amplified TCR beta CDR3 regions from RNA transcripts. The authors performed first-round RT-PCR with HTBI primers and then a second-round multiplex PCR. TCRdb called the multiplex PCR reads again in MiXCR, with one record for every CDR3 protein. Of about 740,000 distinct CDR3 sequences listed, 40% were seen once; the top ten hold 44%. Sample: peripheral blood. These receptors all come from an adult man with Graves' ophthalmopathy.

Comments on this clonotype: Likely a read error: the CDR3 ends without its conserved phenylalanine or tryptophan. The chain carries TRBV2 and TRBJ1-2; maybe TRBD1 (6 bases). The ends were cut back, 5 bases at V and 3 bases at J, with 10 bases in the middle. CDR1 and CDR2 (germline): SNHLY, FYNNEI. The CDR3 covers 13 residues. The CDR3, as DNA: TGTGCCAGCAGTCCGACAGGATACTATGGCTACACCCTC. Translating gives CASSPTGYYGYTL.

The rearrangement uses TRBV7-2 and TRBJ1-3; maybe TRBD1 (6 bases). The CDR3 has 17 residues. V lost 5 bases and J 0 bases, leaving 17 bases between the germline ends. CDR1 is SGHTA and CDR2 is FQGNSA in the germline V gene. DNA of the CDR3: TGTGCCAGCAGCCAATTTACGGGACACCCCTCTGGAAACACCATATATTTT. This encodes CASSQFTGHPSGNTIYF.

This clonotype showed up just a few times. The chain is built from TRBV4-1 and TRBJ1-1, with no clear D. The CDR3 runs 15 residues. Trimming took off 0 bases at V and 1 base at J, with 9 bases between the two ends. The V gene's germline CDR1 is MGHRA and CDR2 YSYEKL. The CDR3 sequence is CASSQDPQANTEAFF. In DNA, the CDR3 is TGCGCCAGCAGCCAAGATCCCCAGGCGAACACTGAAGCTTTCTTT.

This chain uses TRBV9 with TRBJ1-1, with D tentatively TRBD1 (5 bases). Germline values: CDR1 SGDLS, CDR2 YYNGEE. The CDR3 totals 16 residues. Trimming pared 3 bases from V and 1 base from J, leaving 16 bases between. CDR3 DNA sequence: TGTGCCAGCAGCGCAGCGGGTGGGGGGGAGAACACTGAAGCTTTCTTT. Its translation: CASSAAGGGENTEAFF.

The V call is TRBV7-9, the J call TRBJ1-6, with D unclear. Trimming removed 6 bases from V and 13 bases from J, with 22 bases in between. The germline gives CDR1 SEHNR, CDR2 FQNEAQ (reference sequence). There are 15 residues in the CDR3. This CDR3 reads CASSPSFPGDQPLHF. CDR3 in DNA: TGTGCCAGCAGTCCAAGCTTCCCAGGAGATCAGCCCCTCCACTTT.

The rearrangement links TRBV19 to TRBJ1-5; 10 bases align to TRBD1. Germline V gene sequence: CDR1 LNHDA, CDR2 SQIVND (reference sequence). The CDR3 runs to 18 residues. Trimming at V came to 9 bases and at J to 4 bases, leaving 18 bases not matched to a gene. The CDR3 here is CASQDRGQVFSLNQPQHF. The CDR3 coding sequence is TGTGCCAGCCAAGACAGGGGGCAAGTTTTTTCTCTGAATCAGCCCCAGCATTTT.

The chain is built from TRBV20-1 and TRBJ1-6; possible D gene TRBD1, 5 bases. Germline CDR1 reads DFQATT; CDR2 reads SNEGSKA (reference sequence). Trimming took off 3 bases at V and 10 bases at J, with 13 bases between the two ends. There are 13 residues in the CDR3. Written as DNA, the CDR3 is TGCAGTGCTAGTCTGGGGGTCCAATCACCCCTCCACTTT. Its translation is CSASLGVQSPLHF.

This clonotype was counted ten times or more. This sequence joins TRBV10-3 and TRBJ2-7, with D maybe TRBD2 (6 bases). The CDR3 spans 13 residues. V lost 4 bases, J lost 1 base, and 8 bases lay in between. Per germline, CDR1 ENHRY and CDR2 SYGVKD. The CDR3 reads CAISGRESYEQYF. The CDR3 DNA sequence: TGTGCCATCAGTGGCCGGGAGTCCTACGAGCAGTACTTC.

This clonotype was found many times. This chain connects TRBV9 to TRBJ1-1; D ambiguous. The CDR3 runs to 12 residues. Germline V CDR1 and CDR2: SGDLS, YYNGEE. V lost 4 bases to trimming and J lost 9 bases, with 13 bases between them. As DNA, the CDR3 is TGTGCCAGCAGCCCTCGTAAGAGAAAAGCTTTCTTT. Translating gives CASSPRKRKAFF.

The V call is TRBV20-1, the J call TRBJ2-6; D remains unclear. CDR1 and CDR2 (germline): DFQATT, SNEGSKA (reference sequence). Trimming took 5 bases from V and 3 from J, leaving 11 bases between them. This CDR3 is built from 14 residues. The CDR3 DNA sequence: TGCAGTGCTCCGGACGGCCATGGGGCCAACGTCCTGACTTTC. As protein: CSAPDGHGANVLTF.

This clonotype was detected many times. The junction and the germline gene differ at one end; a read error may be behind it. J is TRBJ1-4 and V is TRBV24-1; 7 nucleotides align to TRBD1. Germline lookup yields CDR1 KGHDR and CDR2 SFDVKD. This CDR3 has 12 residues. In DNA, the CDR3 is TGTGCCACCAGTGAACGTGGGACAGACGGAATTTTT. Encoded protein: CATSERGTDGIF.

This clonotype showed up many times. The rearrangement links TRBV7-2 to TRBJ1-2; TRBD1 aligns across 7 bases. Trimming removed 5 bases from V and 0 bases from J; junction bases left unmatched: 12. Germline V gene lookup returns CDR1 SGHTA and CDR2 FQGNSA. This CDR3 spans 17 amino acids. This CDR3 is CASSRPTGRQSNYGYTF. The CDR3 DNA reads as TGTGCCAGCAGCCGACCGACAGGGCGGCAGTCTAACTATGGCTACACCTTC.

This clonotype occurred many times. CDR3 loop: CSVAQGAYETQYF. The CDR3 DNA follows: TGCAGCGTGGCTCAGGGGGCCTACGAGACCCAGTACTTC. The V call is TRBV29-1, the J call TRBJ2-5; 8 bases are shared with TRBD1. The CDR3 is 13 residues long. The ends lost 6 bases at V and 5 bases at J; junction bases unmatched: 8. CDR1 and CDR2 from the germline V gene are SQVTM and ANQGSEA.

The chain employs TRBV7-3 and TRBJ2-5; 7 bases match TRBD2. The CDR3 extends over 18 amino acids. Trimming cost V 3 bases and J 5 bases; bases outside gene matches: 18. CDR1 and CDR2 (germline): SGHTA, FQGTGA. The CDR3 sequence: CASSFPLLSGTTPETQYF. DNA of the CDR3: TGTGCCAGCAGCTTCCCTCTCCTTTCAGGGACTACCCCGGAGACCCAGTACTTC.

J is TRBJ2-6 and V is TRBV5-5; 7 bases are shared with TRBD2. The CDR3 has 16 amino acids. J was trimmed by 0 bases and V by 5 bases; bases with no gene match: 5. Germline CDR1 reads SGHKS; CDR2 reads YYEKEE (reference sequence). The CDR3 DNA reads TGTGCCAGCAGTGGGGGGGGGTTCTCTGGGGCCAACGTCCTGACTTTC. This sequence encodes CASSGGGFSGANVLTF. The whole variable domain, remainder taken from reference TRBV5-5 and TRBJ2-6, is DAGVTQSPTHLIKTRGQQVTLRCSPISGHKSVSWYQQVLGQGPQFIFQYYEKEERGRGNFPDRFSARQFPNYSSELNVNALLLGDSALYLCASSGGGFSGANVLTFGAGSRLTVL.